The 23 T cell receptor beta chains listed next were all sequenced from one sample in a study of blood T cells in healthy people across ages. Using a J-beta primer mix together with a sample-barcoded 5' primer, a second PCR was run for roughly 6 to 12 cycles. TCRdb recomputed calls from the 5' RACE reads with MiXCR, one row per CDR3 protein. The sample holds approximately 600,000 distinct CDR3 sequences, 58% seen once. Sample: blood. These receptors all come from a man aged 55-75 years in good health.

The chain carries TRBV9 and TRBJ2-3; either TRBD1 or TRBD2 may fit D (7 bases each). Trimming pared 3 bases from V and 4 bases from J, leaving 18 bases between. The CDR3 length is 16 residues. CDR1 is SGDLS, CDR2 YYNGEE, per germline. Here the CDR3 DNA reads TGTGCCAGCAGCGCGGAGGCAGGGGGAGGGGCAGATACGCAGTATTTT. This codes for CASSAEAGGGADTQYF.

The rearrangement uses TRBV6-2 or TRBV6-3 and TRBJ2-7, with TRBD1 matching over 7 bases. The DNA end lines up better with TRBJ2-5; the J call may be wrong. The CDR3 is 14 residues long. CDR1 and CDR2 from the germline V gene are MNHEY and SVGEGT. For the CDR3, the DNA is TGTGCCAGCACCTACCGGGTACAGGGGCAGACCCAGTACTTC. It specifies CASTYRVQGQTQYF.

This clonotype was detected only a few times. A much larger clonotype is one base distant, so this may be a read error. The V gene is TRBV29-1, the J gene TRBJ2-1; D remains ambiguous. The J call may be wrong; the DNA end is better matched by TRBJ2-7. CDR1 and CDR2 from the germline V gene are SQVTM and ANQGSEA. The CDR3 consists of 12 residues. The CDR3 DNA reads as TGCAGCGTTGGCTATGCCTACAATGAGCAGTACTTC. It yields the protein CSVGYAYNEQYF.

The chain is built from TRBV5-4 and TRBJ2-7; 7 bases are a match to TRBD1. The CDR3 has 14 amino acids. V dropped 2 bases and J dropped 5; count of bases not matched to a gene: 7. The germline V gene has CDR1 SGHNT and CDR2 YYREEE (reference sequence). Here the CDR3 DNA reads TGTGCCAGCAGCTTTGACCCAGGGGGTGACGAGCAGTACTTC. Translated, it gives CASSFDPGGDEQYF.

The V gene is TRBV12-3 or TRBV12-4, the J gene TRBJ2-5; TRBD2 is a possible D gene (5 bases). The V end was cut by 5 bases, the J end by 0 bases, with 10 bases between. CDR3 length: 14 residues. The CDR3 loop reads CASSPDWYQETQYF. CDR3 nucleotides: TGTGCCAGCAGTCCGGACTGGTACCAAGAGACCCAGTACTTC.

V is TRBV2 and J is TRBJ1-2, with D maybe TRBD1 (5 bases). From germline, CDR1 is SNHLY and CDR2 FYNNEI. The V gene lost 0 bases and the J gene lost 4 bases, with 12 bases spanning the gap. CDR3 length: 15 amino acids. The CDR3 sequence: CASSEAAGALYGYTF. Written as DNA, the CDR3 is TGTGCCAGCAGTGAAGCCGCCGGGGCCCTCTATGGCTACACCTTC.

V is TRBV24-1 and J is TRBJ2-1; a weak D match, TRBD1 (6 bases). The germline V gene has CDR1 KGHDR and CDR2 SFDVKD. CDR3 length: 14 amino acids. V was cut by 9 bases and J by 6 bases, with 17 bases left in between. This chain's CDR3 is CATQGLEGGNEQFF. The DNA for the CDR3 is TGTGCCACCCAGGGGTTAGAAGGGGGCAATGAGCAGTTCTTC.

About this clonotype: At one end, the junction sequence differs from germline, possibly due to a read error. CDR3 in DNA: TGCAGCGTCCCCGGGACAGGGGGCCGTCAAGGGACCCAGTACTTC. Translating it yields CSVPGTGGRQGTQYF. The chain employs TRBV29-1 and TRBJ2-7; 12 nucleotides match TRBD1. The DNA matches TRBJ2-5 better at its end, which makes the J call doubtful. The CDR3 contains 15 residues. Germline loops: CDR1 SQVTM, CDR2 ANQGSEA.

This chain joins TRBV7-8 and TRBJ2-5; weak D call: TRBD1 (5 bases). Trimming shortened V by 4 bases and J by 11 bases, and 17 bases separated the two germline ends. The CDR3 is made up of 13 amino acids. CDR1 and CDR2 from the germline V gene are SGHVS and FQNEAQ. CDR3 amino acids: CASSSRFRGEQYF. CDR3 in DNA: TGTGCCAGCAGCTCAAGGTTTAGGGGTGAGCAGTACTTC.

The chain is built from TRBV20-1 and TRBJ2-3; the match to TRBD2 covers 12 bases. V was pared by 5 bases and J by 2 bases, with 8 bases of the junction left unmatched. The CDR3 sequence is 16 residues long. Per germline, CDR1 DFQATT and CDR2 SNEGSKA (reference sequence). Here the CDR3 reads CSAQAGTSGHTDTQYF. CDR3 nucleotides: TGCAGTGCTCAAGCCGGGACTAGCGGGCACACAGATACGCAGTATTTT.

The chain is built from TRBV6-2 or TRBV6-3 and TRBJ2-3; possible D gene TRBD2, 5 bases. Germline CDR1 is MNHEY and CDR2 is SVGEGT. V lost 5 bases and J lost 2, with 11 bases in between. The CDR3 is 14 amino acids. The CDR3: CASSQGDYTDTQYF. CDR3 DNA sequence: TGTGCCAGCAGTCAAGGAGACTACACAGATACGCAGTATTTT.

This chain connects TRBV28 to TRBJ2-5; D is unresolved. The CDR3 covers 12 residues. The V and J ends lost 5 bases and 4 bases respectively, with 8 bases between them. CDR1 is MDHEN, CDR2 SYDVKM, per germline. This CDR3 reads CASSQNRETQYF. Written as DNA, the CDR3 is TGTGCCAGCAGTCAAAACAGAGAGACCCAGTACTTC.

The V and J genes are TRBV12-3 or TRBV12-4 and TRBJ1-6; 10 bases agree with TRBD1. The J segment lost 9 bases and the V segment lost 6 bases, leaving 8 bases of the junction unmatched. This CDR3 spans 15 amino acids. The CDR3 DNA follows: TGTGCCAGCAGACCAAGACAGGGGGCGAGTTCACCCCTCCACTTT. Encoded protein: CASRPRQGASSPLHF.

The chain recombines TRBV5-1 with TRBJ2-7; D tentatively fits TRBD1 or TRBD2 (5 bases each). The DNA matches TRBJ2-5 better at its end, which makes the J call doubtful. The germline V gene encodes CDR1 SGHRS and CDR2 YFSETQ. This CDR3 contains 14 residues. The CDR3 coding sequence is TGCGCCAGCAGCTTGGGGGACGGTGCAAGGACCCAGTACTTC. Translating gives CASSLGDGARTQYF.

This clonotype appeared a few times. The chain uses TRBV2 and TRBJ2-7; TRBD1 is a possible D gene (6 bases). Germline loops: CDR1 SNHLY, CDR2 FYNNEI. This CDR3 comprises 12 residues. The germline V and J ends were trimmed by 6 bases and 4 bases, with 10 bases remaining between them. CDR3 region: CASRADSYEQYF. The CDR3 DNA is TGTGCCAGCAGGGCGGACAGTTACGAGCAGTACTTC. The whole variable domain, filled in from reference TRBV2 and TRBJ2-7, reads EPEVTQTPSHQVTQMGQEVILRCVPISNHLYFYWYRQILGQKVEFLVSFYNNEISEKSEIFDDQFSVERPDGSNFTLKIRSTKLEDSAMYFCASRADSYEQYFGPGTRLTVT.

The rearrangement links TRBV7-9 to TRBJ1-4, with a weak D call TRBD1 (5 bases). V gave up 4 bases and J gave up 7 bases, with 13 bases separating them. Germline-derived CDR1 and CDR2 are SEHNR and FQNEAQ (reference sequence). The CDR3 length is 14 residues. CDR3 region: CASSSSEGVEKLFF. CDR3 coding DNA: TGTGCCAGCAGCTCGTCTGAAGGGGTTGAAAAACTGTTTTTT.

This sequence joins TRBV7-9 and TRBJ2-1; a weak D match, TRBD2 (5 bases). Trimming removed 3 bases at V and 2 bases at J, with 11 bases between. The CDR3 spans 15 residues. CDR1 and CDR2 (germline): SEHNR, FQNEAQ (reference sequence). The CDR3: CASSFAGPPYNEQFF. DNA for the CDR3: TGTGCCAGCAGCTTTGCGGGCCCCCCCTACAATGAGCAGTTCTTC.

This chain uses TRBV6-5 with TRBJ2-5, with D uncertain. The closer fit of TRBJ2-7 to the DNA end suggests the J call may be wrong. Germline CDR1 MNHEY, CDR2 SVGAGI. This CDR3 spans 14 amino acids. The CDR3 DNA reads as TGTGCCAGCAGTTACGCGAACGGGTTGGACGAGCAGTACTTC. This codes for CASSYANGLDEQYF.

With respect to this clonotype: One end of the junction is discordant with germline, which a read error may explain. The V gene is TRBV5-1, the J gene TRBJ2-5, with D hard to call. CDR3 length: 15 residues. CDR1 and CDR2 from the germline V gene are SGHRS and YFSETQ. CDR3 sequence (DNA): TGCGCCGGCAGCTTGGTAGGCAGTCCACAAGAGACCCAGTACTTC. It encodes CAGSLVGSPQETQYF.

The V call is TRBV10-3, the J call TRBJ2-1, with 12 bases fitting TRBD1. The CDR3 is 16 residues long. V shed 0 bases, J shed 6 bases, and the junction held 3 bases outside the gene matches. Germline-derived CDR1 and CDR2 are ENHRY and SYGVKD. CDR3 in DNA: TGTGCCATCAGTGAGTCCGGGACAGGGGGCCTCAATGAGCAGTTCTTC. Translating it yields CAISESGTGGLNEQFF.

The DNA of the CDR3 is TGCGCCAGCGGCTCCCGGGCCCAAGAGACCCAGTACTTC. It translates to CASGSRAQETQYF. The genes are TRBV5-1 and TRBJ2-5; D remains ambiguous. The CDR3 length is 13 residues. Germline-derived CDR1 and CDR2 are SGHRS and YFSETQ. Trimming shortened V by 7 bases and J by 1 base, and 11 bases separated the two germline ends.

This clonotype has only a few counts. The V call is TRBV13, the J call TRBJ2-3; D might be TRBD1 (6 bases). CDR3 size: 16 residues. Trimming took 4 bases from V and 3 from J, leaving 17 bases between them. Germline CDR1 reads PRHDT; CDR2 reads FYEKMQ (reference sequence). DNA for the CDR3: TGTGCCAGCAGCTCCGCTCGACAGGAGCTTACAGATACGCAGTATTTT. Translating it yields CASSSARQELTDTQYF.

A word on this clonotype: One junction end does not reproduce the germline sequence, and a read error may be involved. The V gene is TRBV7-8, the J gene TRBJ1-6; D call uncertain. The germline CDR1 and CDR2 sequences are SGHVS and FQNEAQ. The CDR3 loop spans 14 amino acids. In DNA form, the CDR3 reads TGTGCCAGCAACTTACGGGAAGCCAATTCACCCCTCCACTTT. Its translation is CASNLREANSPLHF.